The clone carrying this T cell receptor beta chain came up a few times. Its matching antigen is unknown. This specimen comes from a study of blood T cells in healthy people across ages. Study-wide results and caveats: As age increased, TCR beta diversity per million T cells fell in a roughly linear fashion.

Healthy individuals of Caucasian origin from Russia, aged roughly 6 to 90, served as donors. Alongside a J-beta primer mix, a sample-barcoded 5' primer served in a second PCR lasting about 6 to 11 cycles. All samples yielded 2.5 million or more CDR3-containing paired-end reads. MiXCR, applied by TCRdb to the 5' RACE reads, yields one record per CDR3 protein. The sample has under 950,000 distinct CDR3 sequences, about a fifth seen once. Looked up from germline, CDR1 is SEHNR and CDR2 is FQNEAQ (reference sequence). Trimming took 1 base from V and 6 from J, leaving 18 bases between them. This CDR3 spans 16 amino acids.

The chain joins TRBV7-9 to TRBJ1-2, with a tentative D call TRBD1 (6 bases). This TCR derives from a man between 65 and 79 years old in good health. Sequencing was done on a sample of blood. The CDR3 is CASSLVGGGRFNGYTF. The CDR3 DNA follows: TGTGCCAGCAGCTTAGTTGGCGGGGGGCGATTTAATGGCTACACCTTC.